This T cell receptor (beta chain) originates from a study of radiotherapy plus CTLA-4 blockade in lung cancer. Overall study: Among all patients, 18% showed objective responses, while more than 25% had disease control.

On this clone: The target antigen is unknown.

Sequencing was performed with immunoSEQ multiplex PCR; in TCRdb, only in-frame clones are kept and a portion is missing. The sample has 85,000 to 95,000 clones, roughly four fifths seen once. Study-level points and caveats: Blood saw expansion of tumor-derived TCR clones after radiotherapy plus ipilimumab. In blood, early T cell clone dynamics reportedly predicted response best, together with interferon-beta.

Chemo-refractory metastatic non-small-cell lung cancer patients received focal radiation with ipilimumab CTLA-4 blockade. The CDR3 length is 14 residues. CDR1 and CDR2 from the germline V gene are SNHLY and FYNNEI. Between the trimmed V and J ends, which lost 5 bases and 1 base, there was a span of 11 bases. This specimen consisted of peripheral blood, obtained from a patient treated with radiotherapy plus ipilimumab. The sequence was collected from a human donor with non-small cell lung cancer that progressed on radiotherapy plus ipilimumab. The J gene is TRBJ1-1, the V gene TRBV2; D is possibly TRBD1 (6 bases). CDR3 amino acids: CASSSRGQNTEAFF. The CDR3 DNA sequence: TGTGCCAGCAGTTCCCGGGGGCAGAACACTGAAGCTTTCTTT.